This T cell receptor (beta chain) was observed in a study of cytomegalovirus exposure and HLA in healthy donors. Inclusive of both ends, the CDR3 amounts to 15 amino acids. Concerning this clone: The DNA is left out, because the CDR3 cannot be placed on it with certainty; the CDR3 is given as TCRdb lists it.

Amplification used 60 Vbeta primers and 13 Jbeta primers. Only in-frame clones appear in the TCRdb table, and some are missing; sequencing was by immunoSEQ multiplex PCR. The sample consists of more than 90,000 clones, 78% of them appearing once. This clonotype was sampled from a woman aged 60-75 years in good health and CMV-seronegative. This chain links TRBV12-1 with TRBJ1-2. TRBV12-1 has pseudogene status. Source material: PBMCs. The CDR3 sequence is CASSFGRGSRYGYTF.